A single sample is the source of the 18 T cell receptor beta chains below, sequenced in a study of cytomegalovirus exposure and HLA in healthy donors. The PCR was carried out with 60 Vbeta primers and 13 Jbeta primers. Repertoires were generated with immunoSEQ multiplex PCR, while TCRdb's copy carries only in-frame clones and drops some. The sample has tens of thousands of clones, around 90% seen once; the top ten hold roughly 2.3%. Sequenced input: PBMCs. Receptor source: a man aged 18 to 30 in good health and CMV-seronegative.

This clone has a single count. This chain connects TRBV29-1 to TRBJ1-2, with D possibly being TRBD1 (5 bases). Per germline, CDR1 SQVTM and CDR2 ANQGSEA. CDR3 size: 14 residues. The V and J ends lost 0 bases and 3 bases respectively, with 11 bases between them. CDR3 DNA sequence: TGCAGCGTTGAAGATTTTCGGGGGTACTATGGCTACACCTTC. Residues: CSVEDFRGYYGYTF. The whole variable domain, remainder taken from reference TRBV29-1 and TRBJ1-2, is SAVISQKPSRDICQRGTSLTIQCQVDSQVTMMFWYRQQPGQSLTLIATANQGSEATYESGFVIDKFPISRPNLTFSTLTVSNMSPEDSSIYLCSVEDFRGYYGYTFGSGTRLTVV.

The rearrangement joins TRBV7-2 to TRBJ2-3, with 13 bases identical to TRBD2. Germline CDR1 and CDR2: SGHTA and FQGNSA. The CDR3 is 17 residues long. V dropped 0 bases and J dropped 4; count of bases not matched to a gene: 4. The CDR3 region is CASSLAGLAGAADTQYF. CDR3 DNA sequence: TGTGCCAGCAGCTTAGCCGGACTAGCGGGAGCAGCAGATACGCAGTATTTT. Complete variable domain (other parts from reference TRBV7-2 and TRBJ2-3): GAGVSQSPSNKVTEKGKDVELRCDPISGHTALYWYRQSLGQGLEFLIYFQGNSAPDKSGLPSDRFSAERTGGSVSTLTIQRTQQEDSAVYLCASSLAGLAGAADTQYFGPGTRLTVL.

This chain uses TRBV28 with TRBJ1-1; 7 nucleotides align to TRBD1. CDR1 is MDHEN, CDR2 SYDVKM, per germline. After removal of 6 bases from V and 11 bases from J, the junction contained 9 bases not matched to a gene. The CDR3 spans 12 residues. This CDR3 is CASRRDRSWAFF. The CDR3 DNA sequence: TGTGCCAGCAGGCGGGACAGAAGTTGGGCTTTCTTT.

The CDR3 nucleotides are TGTGCCAGCAGCCCACACCGTAGCGGGAGATCCTACGAGCAGTACTTC. Its translation: CASSPHRSGRSYEQYF. The chain has TRBV11-2 and TRBJ2-7, with 9 bases matching TRBD2. There are 16 residues in the CDR3. In germline, CDR1 is SGHAT, CDR2 FQNNGV. V trimming: 5 bases; J trimming: 1 base; junction bases outside the gene matches: 9. The entire variable domain, with the rest obtained from reference TRBV11-2 and TRBJ2-7, is as follows: EAGVAQSPRYKIIEKRQSVAFWCNPISGHATLYWYQQILGQGPKLLIQFQNNGVVDDSQLPKDRFSAERLKGVDSTLKIQPAKLEDSAVYLCASSPHRSGRSYEQYFGPGTRLTVT.

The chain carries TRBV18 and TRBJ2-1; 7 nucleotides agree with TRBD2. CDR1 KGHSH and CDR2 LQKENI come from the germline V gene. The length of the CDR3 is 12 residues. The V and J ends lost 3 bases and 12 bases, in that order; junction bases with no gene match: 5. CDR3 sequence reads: CASSPSPGGQFF. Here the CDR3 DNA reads TGTGCCAGCTCACCCAGCCCGGGGGGGCAGTTCTTC. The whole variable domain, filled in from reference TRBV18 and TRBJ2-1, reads NAGVMQNPRHLVRRRGQEARLRCSPMKGHSHVYWYRQLPEEGLKFMVYLQKENIIDESGMPKERFSAEFPKEGPSILRIQQVVRGDSAAYFCASSPSPGGQFFGPGTRLTVL.

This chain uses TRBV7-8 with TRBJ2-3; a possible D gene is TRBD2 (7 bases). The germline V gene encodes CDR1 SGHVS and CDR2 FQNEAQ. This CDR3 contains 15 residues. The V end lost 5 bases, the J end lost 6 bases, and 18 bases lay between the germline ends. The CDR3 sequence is CASSQRLQGGDTQYF. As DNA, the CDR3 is TGTGCCAGCAGCCAACGGTTACAGGGAGGGGATACGCAGTATTTT.

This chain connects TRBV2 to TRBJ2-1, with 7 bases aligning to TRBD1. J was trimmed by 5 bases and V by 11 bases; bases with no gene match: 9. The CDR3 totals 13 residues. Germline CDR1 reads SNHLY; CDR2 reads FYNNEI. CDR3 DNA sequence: TGTGCCGTCTGGGGGACAGCCAACAATGAGCAGTTCTTC. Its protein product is CAVWGTANNEQFF.

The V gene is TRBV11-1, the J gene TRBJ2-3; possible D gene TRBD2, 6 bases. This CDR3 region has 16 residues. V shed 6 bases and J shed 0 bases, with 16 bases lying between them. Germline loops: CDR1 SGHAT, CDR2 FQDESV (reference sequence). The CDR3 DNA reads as TGTGCCAGCAGTCAAGGGCGGGGCCCTAGCACAGATACGCAGTATTTT. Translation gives CASSQGRGPSTDTQYF.

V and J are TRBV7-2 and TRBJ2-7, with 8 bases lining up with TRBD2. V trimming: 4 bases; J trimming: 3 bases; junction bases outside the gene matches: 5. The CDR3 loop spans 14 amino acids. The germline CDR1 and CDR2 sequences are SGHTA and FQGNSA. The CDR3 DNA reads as TGTGCCAGCAGCTCCCTAGCGGGTAACTACGAGCAGTACTTC. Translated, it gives CASSSLAGNYEQYF.

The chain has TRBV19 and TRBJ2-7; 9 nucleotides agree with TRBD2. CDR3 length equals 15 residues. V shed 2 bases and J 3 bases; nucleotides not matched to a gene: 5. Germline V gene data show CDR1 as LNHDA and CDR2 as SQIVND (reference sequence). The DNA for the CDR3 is TGTGCCAGTAGTATAAGCGGGGGGACAATCTACGAGCAGTACTTC. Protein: CASSISGGTIYEQYF.

CDR3 DNA sequence: TGTGCCAGCAGCCCTCAGGGACAGGGGCTGCATGGCTACACCTTC. It encodes CASSPQGQGLHGYTF. V and J are TRBV11-1 and TRBJ1-2; 10 bases line up with TRBD1. Germline V gene lookup returns CDR1 SGHAT and CDR2 FQDESV (reference sequence). There are 15 residues in the CDR3. Unmatched junction bases numbered 9, after V lost 5 bases and J lost 6 bases. Combining the CDR3 with reference TRBV11-1 and TRBJ1-2 gives the whole variable domain EAEVAQSPRYKITEKSQAVAFWCDPISGHATLYWYRQILGQGPELLVQFQDESVVDDSQLPKDRFSAERLKGVDSTLKIQPAELGDSAMYLCASSPQGQGLHGYTFGSGTRLTVV.

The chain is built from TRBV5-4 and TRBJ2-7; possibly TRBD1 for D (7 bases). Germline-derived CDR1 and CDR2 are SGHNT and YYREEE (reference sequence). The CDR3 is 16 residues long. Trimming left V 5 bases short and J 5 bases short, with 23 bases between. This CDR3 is CASSPTLGGAGHEQYF. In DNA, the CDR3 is TGTGCCAGCAGTCCCACTTTAGGGGGCGCGGGACACGAGCAGTACTTC.

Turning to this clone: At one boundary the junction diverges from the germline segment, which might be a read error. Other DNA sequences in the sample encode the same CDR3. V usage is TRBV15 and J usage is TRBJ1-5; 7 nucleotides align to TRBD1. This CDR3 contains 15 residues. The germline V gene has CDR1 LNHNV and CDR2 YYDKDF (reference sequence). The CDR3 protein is CATSRDRGQNQPQHF. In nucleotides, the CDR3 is TGTGCCACCAGCAGAGATAGGGGACAGAATCAGCCCCAGCATTTC.

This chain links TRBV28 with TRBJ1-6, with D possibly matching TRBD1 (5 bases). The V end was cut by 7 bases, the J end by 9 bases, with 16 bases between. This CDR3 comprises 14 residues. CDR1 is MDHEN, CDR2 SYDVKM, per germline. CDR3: CASTLRVRGSPLHF. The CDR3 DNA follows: TGTGCCAGCACCCTAAGAGTTAGGGGTTCACCCCTCCACTTT.

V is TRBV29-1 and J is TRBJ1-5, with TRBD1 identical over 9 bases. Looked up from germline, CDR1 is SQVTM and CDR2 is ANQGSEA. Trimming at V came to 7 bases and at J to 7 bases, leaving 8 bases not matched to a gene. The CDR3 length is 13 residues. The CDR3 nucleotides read TGCAGCGCTAGCCGACAGGGGGGCCAGCCCCAGCATTTT. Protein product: CSASRQGGQPQHF.

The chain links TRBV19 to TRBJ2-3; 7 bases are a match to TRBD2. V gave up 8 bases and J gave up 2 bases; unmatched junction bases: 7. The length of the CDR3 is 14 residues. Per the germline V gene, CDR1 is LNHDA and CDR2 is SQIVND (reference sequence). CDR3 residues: CASHSSGHTDTQYF. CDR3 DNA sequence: TGTGCCAGTCACTCTAGCGGCCACACAGATACGCAGTATTTT. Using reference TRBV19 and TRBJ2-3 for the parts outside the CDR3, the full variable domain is DGGITQSPKYLFRKEGQNVTLSCEQNLNHDAMYWYRQDPGQGLRLIYYSQIVNDFQKGDIAEGYSVSREKKESFPLTVTSAQKNPTAFYLCASHSSGHTDTQYFGPGTRLTVL.

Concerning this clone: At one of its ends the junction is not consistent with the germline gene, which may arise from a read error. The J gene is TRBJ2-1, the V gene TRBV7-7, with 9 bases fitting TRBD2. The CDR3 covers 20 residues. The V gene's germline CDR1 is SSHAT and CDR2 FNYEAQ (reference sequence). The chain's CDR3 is CASSLAVSGGAQSSGSEQFF. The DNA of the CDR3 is TGTGCTAGCAGCTTAGCGGTGAGCGGCGGGGCGCAAAGTAGCGGGAGTGAGCAGTTCTTC.

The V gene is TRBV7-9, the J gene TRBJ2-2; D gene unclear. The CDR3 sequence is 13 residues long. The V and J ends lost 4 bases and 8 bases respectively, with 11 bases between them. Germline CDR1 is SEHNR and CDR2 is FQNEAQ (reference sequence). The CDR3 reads CASSSYFGGELFF. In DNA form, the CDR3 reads TGTGCCAGCAGCTCCTACTTCGGGGGGGAGCTGTTTTTT.